These 29 T cell receptor beta chains came from one sample sequenced in a study of cytomegalovirus exposure and HLA in healthy donors. The PCR employed 60 Vbeta primers together with 13 Jbeta primers. Sequencing used immunoSEQ multiplex PCR; TCRdb keeps in-frame clones, though not all of them. The repertoire has approximately 82,000 clones, 9.5% to 13% of them found once; the top ten carry approximately 25%. Input material: PBMCs. Every receptor here comes from a man in his 60s in good health and CMV-seropositive.

This clone was seen a few times. The V and J genes are TRBV11-2 and TRBJ1-5; maybe TRBD1 (6 bases). The CDR3 is 13 residues long. Germline assignment: CDR1 SGHAT and CDR2 FQNNGV. Deletions cut 4 bases from V and 4 bases from J, with 8 bases between. The CDR3 loop is CASSSQGNQPQHF. Written as DNA, the CDR3 is TGTGCCAGCAGCTCTCAGGGGAATCAGCCCCAGCATTTT.

The CDR3 DNA follows: TGTGCCAGCAGCCCTAGCGGGACCCGCTCCTACAATGAGCAGTTCTTC. It yields the protein CASSPSGTRSYNEQFF. The gene calls are TRBV7-9 and TRBJ2-1, with 9 bases lining up with TRBD2. CDR1 SEHNR and CDR2 FQNEAQ come from the germline V gene (reference sequence). The CDR3 extends over 16 amino acids. Trimming cost V 5 bases and J 0 bases; bases outside gene matches: 5.

This clone has more than one count but fewer than ten. This chain links TRBV29-1 with TRBJ2-3; TRBD2 agrees at 8 bases. The ends lost 5 bases at V and 2 bases at J; junction bases unmatched: 9. CDR3 length equals 15 residues. Per germline, CDR1 SQVTM and CDR2 ANQGSEA. Here the CDR3 reads CSVLWRGDHTDTQYF. The CDR3 nucleotides are TGCAGCGTTCTTTGGCGGGGGGACCACACAGATACGCAGTATTTT.

This clone has a handful of counts. The CDR3 region is CAHSSGYEQYF. CDR3 DNA sequence: TGTGCCCACAGTTCGGGGTACGAGCAGTACTTC. The gene calls are TRBV10-3 and TRBJ2-7; weak D call: TRBD2 (5 bases). V was shortened by 11 bases and J by 4 bases, with 12 bases between the two germline ends. Germline V gives CDR1 ENHRY, CDR2 SYGVKD. The CDR3 runs 11 residues.

J is TRBJ1-3 and V is TRBV18; D gene ambiguous. The V end was cut by 3 bases, the J end by 2 bases, with 8 bases between. This CDR3 spans 14 amino acids. The germline gives CDR1 KGHSH, CDR2 LQKENI. The CDR3: CASSPTEAGNTIYF. Written as DNA, the CDR3 is TGTGCCAGCTCACCCACGGAGGCTGGAAACACCATATATTTT.

The chain joins TRBV28 to TRBJ2-5, with a tentative D call TRBD2 (6 bases). Germline V gene lookup returns CDR1 MDHEN and CDR2 SYDVKM. Trimming shortened V by 6 bases and J by 4 bases, and 6 bases separated the two germline ends. The length of the CDR3 is 11 residues. The CDR3 DNA sequence: TGTGCCAGCAGGGGGGGAGAGACCCAGTACTTC. As protein: CASRGGETQYF.

This clone came up a few times. V is TRBV2 and J is TRBJ1-2; D may be TRBD1 (6 bases). CDR1 is SNHLY and CDR2 is FYNNEI in the germline V gene. Deletions cut 7 bases from V and 2 bases from J, with 11 bases between. This CDR3 is 13 amino acids long. This chain's CDR3 is CASTGTPNYGYTF. The CDR3 coding sequence is TGTGCCAGCACCGGGACACCCAACTATGGCTACACCTTC.

This chain links TRBV2 with TRBJ2-7; 7 bases fit TRBD1. This CDR3 has 12 amino acids. Germline lookup yields CDR1 SNHLY and CDR2 FYNNEI. The J segment lost 2 bases and the V segment lost 10 bases, leaving 5 bases of the junction unmatched. CDR3 residues: CATTGDTYEQYF. The DNA of the CDR3 is TGTGCCACCACAGGGGACACCTACGAGCAGTACTTC. The variable domain in full, with the rest retrieved from reference TRBV2 and TRBJ2-7, is EPEVTQTPSHQVTQMGQEVILRCVPISNHLYFYWYRQILGQKVEFLVSFYNNEISEKSEIFDDQFSVERPDGSNFTLKIRSTKLEDSAMYFCATTGDTYEQYFGPGTRLTVT.

The chain carries TRBV27 and TRBJ1-2, with D uncertain. V lost 6 bases to trimming and J lost 4 bases, with 12 bases between them. Germline V gene lookup returns CDR1 MNHEY and CDR2 SMNVEV (reference sequence). This CDR3 contains 13 residues. The DNA for the CDR3 is TGTGCCAGCAGCCGCACGGAGGGCTATGGCTACACCTTC. It encodes CASSRTEGYGYTF.

The V and J genes are TRBV28 and TRBJ2-2; 11 bases agree with TRBD2. V was clipped by 3 bases and J by 3 bases; unmatched bases: 3. This CDR3 contains 16 residues. Germline V gene lookup returns CDR1 MDHEN and CDR2 SYDVKM. The chain's CDR3 is CASSLTSGAHTGELFF. DNA of the CDR3: TGTGCCAGCAGTTTGACTAGCGGGGCCCACACCGGGGAGCTGTTTTTT.

This clone appeared a few times. V and J are TRBV7-9 and TRBJ2-1; TRBD2 matches 11 bases. Germline CDR1 is SEHNR and CDR2 is FQNEAQ (reference sequence). The length of the CDR3 is 16 residues. The trim removed 3 bases at V and 7 bases at J, leaving 8 bases unmatched. CDR3 bases: TGTGCCAGCAGCTTGGCTCTAGCGGGAGGCGGGAATGAGCAGTTCTTC. Its translation is CASSLALAGGGNEQFF.

This chain's CDR3 is CAWSVGVMGGNTIYF. CDR3 nucleotides: TGTGCCTGGAGTGTGGGCGTGATGGGTGGAAACACCATATATTTT. The chain couples TRBV30 to TRBJ1-3; D not resolved. V lost 0 bases and J lost 3, with 12 bases in between. The germline CDR1 and CDR2 sequences are GTSNPN and SVGIG (reference sequence). The CDR3 extends over 15 amino acids. Together with reference TRBV30 and TRBJ1-3, the CDR3 gives the full variable domain: SQTIHQWPATLVQPVGSPLSLECTVEGTSNPNLYWYRQAAGRGLQLLFYSVGIGQISSEVPQNLSASRPQDRQFILSSKKLLLSDSGFYLCAWSVGVMGGNTIYFGEGSWLTVV.

This clone has a handful of counts. The CDR3 reads CASSETGLRLEQYF. DNA for the CDR3: TGTGCCAGCAGTGAAACAGGGTTGCGTCTCGAGCAGTACTTC. J is TRBJ2-7 and V is TRBV2; weak D call: TRBD1 (6 bases). CDR3 length: 14 amino acids. The germline V gene has CDR1 SNHLY and CDR2 FYNNEI. Deletions cut 2 bases from V and 6 bases from J, with 14 bases between. The full variable domain, in which reference TRBV2 and TRBJ2-7 provide the parts outside the CDR3, is EPEVTQTPSHQVTQMGQEVILRCVPISNHLYFYWYRQILGQKVEFLVSFYNNEISEKSEIFDDQFSVERPDGSNFTLKIRSTKLEDSAMYFCASSETGLRLEQYFGPGTRLTVT.

This clone was picked up a small number of times. V and J are TRBV28 and TRBJ1-5; 9 bases fit TRBD1. CDR1 and CDR2 (germline): MDHEN, SYDVKM. The CDR3 runs 15 residues. J was trimmed by 5 bases and V by 8 bases; bases with no gene match: 10. CDR3 DNA: TGTGCCAGCGGGGTCCTTAGACAGGGGGATCAGCCCCAGCATTTT. This encodes CASGVLRQGDQPQHF. Looking up the rest from reference TRBV28 and TRBJ1-5 gives the full variable domain: DVKVTQSSRYLVKRTGEKVFLECVQDMDHENMFWYRQDPGLGLRLIYFSYDVKMKEKGDIPEGYSVSREKKERFSLILESASTNQTSMYLCASGVLRQGDQPQHFGDGTRLSIL.

This chain connects TRBV6-5 to TRBJ2-7, with 8 bases lining up with TRBD1. Germline assignment: CDR1 MNHEY and CDR2 SVGAGI. The CDR3 length is 16 residues. V shed 0 bases, J shed 4 bases, and the junction held 8 bases outside the gene matches. The CDR3 sequence is CASSYSDRVPSYEQYF. In DNA form, the CDR3 reads TGTGCCAGCAGTTACTCGGACAGGGTTCCGTCGTACGAGCAGTACTTC.

V gene TRBV6-6 combines with J gene TRBJ1-4; D call uncertain. Trimming took off 5 bases at V and 7 bases at J, with 17 bases between the two ends. CDR3 length equals 15 residues. Germline V gene sequence: CDR1 MNHNY, CDR2 SVGAGI (reference sequence). The CDR3 here is CASSKLAEGGEKLFF. The CDR3 nucleotides read TGTGCCAGCAGTAAACTCGCAGAAGGCGGTGAAAAACTGTTTTTT.

The chain recombines TRBV5-1 with TRBJ2-1; TRBD1 matches 9 bases. J lost 8 bases, V lost 0 bases, and 9 bases had no gene match. The CDR3 extends over 16 amino acids. Germline assignment: CDR1 SGHRS and CDR2 YFSETQ. As DNA, the CDR3 is TGCGCCAGCAGCTTGGGGGACGGGACAGGGACGTATGAGCAGTTCTTC. Amino acid sequence: CASSLGDGTGTYEQFF.

This clone was observed a few times. This chain joins TRBV6-8 and TRBJ1-2; D is ambiguous. The germline V and J ends were trimmed by 6 bases and 5 bases, with 7 bases remaining between them. Germline CDR1 MNHGY, CDR2 SAAAGT. The CDR3 is 11 amino acids. The CDR3 sequence is CASRAGYGYTF. The CDR3 bases are TGTGCCAGCAGAGCAGGATATGGCTACACCTTC.

This chain joins TRBV9 and TRBJ2-2, with 15 bases matching TRBD2. The junction had 3 bases not matched to a gene; V was cut back by 4 bases and J by 5 bases. This CDR3 comprises 16 residues. Looked up from germline, CDR1 is SGDLS and CDR2 is YYNGEE. The CDR3 sequence: CASSYGTSGGTGELFF. For the CDR3, the DNA is TGTGCCAGCAGCTACGGGACTAGCGGGGGGACCGGGGAGCTGTTTTTT.

This clone was picked up a small number of times. Here the CDR3 DNA reads TGTGCCACCTCCTGGGGGGGCGTTAATACCGGGGAGCTGTTTTTT. Encoded protein: CATSWGGVNTGELFF. J is TRBJ2-2 and V is TRBV15; D may be TRBD2 (7 bases). CDR1 is LNHNV and CDR2 is YYDKDF in the germline V gene (reference sequence). The CDR3 runs to 15 residues. Trimming removed 8 bases from V and 5 bases from J, with 18 bases in between.

The chain uses TRBV9 and TRBJ2-1; 13 bases are a match to TRBD2. The length of the CDR3 is 16 residues. Germline V gives CDR1 SGDLS, CDR2 YYNGEE. V gave up 4 bases and J gave up 5 bases; unmatched junction bases: 6. The CDR3 reads CASSPRGTSGNNEQFF. CDR3 DNA sequence: TGTGCCAGCAGCCCGCGGGGGACTAGCGGGAACAATGAGCAGTTCTTC.

The rearrangement joins TRBV4-1 to TRBJ2-1, with TRBD1 matching over 10 bases. V lost 3 bases to trimming and J lost 5 bases; unmatched junction nucleotides: 4. In germline, CDR1 is MGHRA, CDR2 YSYEKL. The CDR3 covers 15 residues. The CDR3 here is CASSHPGQGNNEQFF. In DNA form, the CDR3 reads TGCGCCAGCAGCCACCCGGGACAGGGGAACAATGAGCAGTTCTTC.

This clone was seen a handful of times. The rearrangement joins TRBV28 to TRBJ2-5, with 11 bases identical to TRBD1. V gave up 6 bases and J gave up 4 bases; unmatched junction bases: 7. The CDR3 is made up of 15 amino acids. Germline loops: CDR1 MDHEN, CDR2 SYDVKM. CDR3 sequence reads: CASSGGTGGRETQYF. For the CDR3, the DNA is TGTGCCAGCAGCGGTGGGACAGGGGGGCGAGAGACCCAGTACTTC.

J is TRBJ1-1 and V is TRBV5-1; no clear D gene. The CDR3 loop spans 14 amino acids. CDR1 is SGHRS, CDR2 YFSETQ, per germline. Trimming removed 0 bases from V and 0 bases from J, with 6 bases in between. Written as DNA, the CDR3 is TGCGCCAGCAGCTTGGAACAGATGAACACTGAAGCTTTCTTT. Translation gives CASSLEQMNTEAFF.

This clone turned up a few times. The chain has TRBV14 and TRBJ2-3; 10 positions match TRBD2. J was trimmed by 3 bases and V by 9 bases; bases with no gene match: 3. From germline, CDR1 is SGHDN and CDR2 FVKESK. CDR3 length: 13 residues. CDR3 sequence (DNA): TGTGCCAGTAGCGGGGGGTTGACAGATACGCAGTATTTT. It translates to CASSGGLTDTQYF.

This clone has only a few counts. The V and J genes are TRBV10-3 and TRBJ2-3; 8 nucleotides match TRBD2. CDR3 size: 13 residues. Germline values: CDR1 ENHRY, CDR2 SYGVKD. Losses at the gene ends were 8 bases for V and 4 bases for J; bases not matched to a gene: 5. The CDR3 is CAISAGDSDTQYF. The CDR3 nucleotides are TGTGCCATCTCAGCGGGAGACTCAGATACGCAGTATTTT.

The rearrangement links TRBV19 to TRBJ1-4; TRBD1 might be the D (5 bases). V lost 1 base and J lost 3, with 9 bases in between. The CDR3 runs 15 residues. Germline values: CDR1 LNHDA, CDR2 SQIVND (reference sequence). This chain's CDR3 is CASSIGGSPNEKLFF. The CDR3 DNA sequence: TGTGCCAGTAGTATAGGGGGCAGCCCTAATGAAAAACTGTTTTTT. Based on the CDR3 plus reference TRBV19 and TRBJ1-4, the full variable domain is DGGITQSPKYLFRKEGQNVTLSCEQNLNHDAMYWYRQDPGQGLRLIYYSQIVNDFQKGDIAEGYSVSREKKESFPLTVTSAQKNPTAFYLCASSIGGSPNEKLFFGSGTQLSVL.

This chain uses TRBV5-1 with TRBJ2-5; D is possibly TRBD2 (7 bases). This CDR3 contains 16 residues. The germline CDR1 and CDR2 sequences are SGHRS and YFSETQ. Deletions cut 6 bases from V and 2 bases from J, with 20 bases between. The CDR3 sequence: CASNEQGGGVQETQYF. The CDR3, as DNA: TGCGCCAGCAACGAACAAGGGGGGGGCGTACAAGAGACCCAGTACTTC.

This clone was recorded a few times. The chain joins TRBV7-9 to TRBJ2-7; TRBD2 aligns across 8 bases. The CDR3 totals 15 residues. The V gene's germline CDR1 is SEHNR and CDR2 FQNEAQ (reference sequence). J gave up 10 bases and V 5 bases, and 16 bases lay outside the gene matches. CDR3 loop: CASSQRGETSGRQYV. The DNA for the CDR3 is TGTGCCAGCAGCCAAAGGGGGGAAACTAGCGGCAGACAGTACGTC.